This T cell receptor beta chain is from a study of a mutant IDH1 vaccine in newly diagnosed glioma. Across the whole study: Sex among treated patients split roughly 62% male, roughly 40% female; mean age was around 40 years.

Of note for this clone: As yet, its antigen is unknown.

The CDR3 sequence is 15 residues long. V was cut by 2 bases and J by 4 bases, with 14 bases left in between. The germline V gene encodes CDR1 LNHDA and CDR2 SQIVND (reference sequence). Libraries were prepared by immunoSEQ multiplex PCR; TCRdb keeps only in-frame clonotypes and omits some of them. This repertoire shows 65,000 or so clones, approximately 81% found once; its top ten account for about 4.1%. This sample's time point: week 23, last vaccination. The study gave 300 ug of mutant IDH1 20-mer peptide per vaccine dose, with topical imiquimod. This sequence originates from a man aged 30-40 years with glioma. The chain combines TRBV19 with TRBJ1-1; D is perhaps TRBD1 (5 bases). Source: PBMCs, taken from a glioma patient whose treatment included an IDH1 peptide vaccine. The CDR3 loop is CASSISAGSVTEAFF. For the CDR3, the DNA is TGTGCCAGTAGTATATCGGCAGGGTCGGTCACTGAAGCTTTCTTT.